The 18 T cell receptor beta chains below all came from one sample that was sequenced in a study of T cells in Graves' hyperthyroidism and ophthalmopathy. TCR beta CDR3 regions were amplified from RNA. A set of HTBI primers served as the primers for a first-round RT-PCR of the TCR CDR3. MiXCR, applied by TCRdb to the multiplex PCR reads, yields one record per CDR3 protein. The sample has around 290,000 distinct CDR3 sequences; about a sixth are singletons. The sample taken for sequencing was blood. The source is a woman aged 60 to 75 with Graves' ophthalmopathy.

Points on this clonotype: A junction boundary mismatches the germline segment, possibly from a read error. The CDR3 sequence is CASSLGLAASTDTQCF. Written as DNA, the CDR3 is TGTGCCAGCAGCCTGGGACTAGCGGCTAGCACAGATACGCAGTGTTTT. The V gene is TRBV5-6, the J gene TRBJ2-3; 11 bases map to TRBD2. The CDR3 runs 16 residues. Germline assignment: CDR1 SGHDT and CDR2 YYEEEE. Drawing the rest from reference TRBV5-6 and TRBJ2-3, the complete variable domain is DAGVTQSPTHLIKTRGQQVTLRCSPKSGHDTVSWYQQALGQGPQFIFQYYEEEERQRGNFPDRFSGHQFPNYSSELNVNALLLGDSALYLCASSLGLAASTDTQCFGPGTRLTVL.

The V and J genes are TRBV6-2 or TRBV6-3 and TRBJ1-1; 8 bases match TRBD1. With 3 bases clipped from V and 5 bases from J, the junction kept 5 bases outside the gene matches. Germline values: CDR1 MNHEY, CDR2 SVGEGT. This CDR3 is built from 14 residues. The CDR3 sequence is CASSYNRGGTEAFF. The CDR3 DNA follows: TGTGCCAGCAGTTATAACAGGGGGGGGACTGAAGCTTTCTTT.

This clonotype was seen more than once but under ten times. The chain uses TRBV28 and TRBJ2-3; D unresolved. CDR1 and CDR2 (germline): MDHEN, SYDVKM. Trimming pared 7 bases from V and 2 bases from J, leaving 7 bases between. The CDR3 length is 12 residues. The CDR3 DNA sequence: TGTGCCAGCACCGCATACACAGATACGCAGTATTTT. Protein sequence: CASTAYTDTQYF.

This clonotype was seen ten or more times. This chain links TRBV3-1 with TRBJ1-2; no firm D call. Germline CDR1 is LGHDT and CDR2 is YNNKEL (reference sequence). CDR3 length equals 13 residues. Deletions cut 2 bases from V and 7 bases from J, with 11 bases between. CDR3 coding DNA: TGTGCCAGCAGCCAAACCCGAGTGGGTGGCTACACCTTC. It is translated as CASSQTRVGGYTF.

Only one count was recorded for this clonotype. The J gene is TRBJ1-5, the V gene TRBV5-1; 9 bases agree with TRBD1. Per the germline V gene, CDR1 is SGHRS and CDR2 is YFSETQ. V was clipped by 5 bases and J by 9 bases; unmatched bases: 6. The CDR3 runs 13 residues. CDR3 protein: CASRPGQGGPQHF. The CDR3 DNA sequence: TGCGCCAGCAGACCGGGACAGGGAGGGCCCCAGCATTTT.

Comments on this clonotype: At one end the junction does not follow the germline gene, possibly because of a read error. The V gene is TRBV28, the J gene TRBJ1-2; TRBD1 might be the D (5 bases). This CDR3 region has 13 residues. CDR1 and CDR2 (germline): MDHEN, SYDVKM. The CDR3 DNA follows: TGTGCCAGCCGTTTAGACAGAAGATGGGGCTACACCTTC. It yields the protein CASRLDRRWGYTF.

The chain employs TRBV29-1 and TRBJ1-4; tentatively, D is TRBD1 (5 bases). V dropped 7 bases and J dropped 7 bases, with 16 bases sitting between them. This CDR3 is built from 13 residues. CDR1 is SQVTM and CDR2 is ANQGSEA in the germline V gene. CDR3 sequence: CSGGRRVVEKLFF. The CDR3 DNA reads TGCAGCGGGGGACGCCGGGTTGTTGAAAAACTGTTTTTT.

The chain carries TRBV5-1 and TRBJ1-4; 8 positions agree with TRBD1. Germline CDR1 is SGHRS and CDR2 is YFSETQ. The CDR3 totals 17 residues. V shed 0 bases and J 0 bases; nucleotides not matched to a gene: 4. The CDR3, as DNA: TGCGCCAGCAGCTTGGCCAGGGGGCCTGCAACTAATGAAAAACTGTTTTTT. Residues: CASSLARGPATNEKLFF.

This clonotype was picked up many times. The chain couples TRBV11-2 to TRBJ2-7; D may be TRBD1 (7 bases). The CDR3 sequence is 14 residues long. CDR1 and CDR2 from the germline V gene are SGHAT and FQNNGV. V was cut by 5 bases and J by 2 bases, with 13 bases left in between. The CDR3 region has the DNA TGTGCCAGCAGCGGGAGGACAGGAACCTACGAGCAGTACTTC. Its protein product is CASSGRTGTYEQYF.

This clonotype was recorded at least ten times. V and J are TRBV18 and TRBJ1-1; 7 bases are a match to TRBD1. In germline, CDR1 is KGHSH, CDR2 LQKENI. The CDR3 has 15 amino acids. Unmatched junction bases numbered 12, after V lost 4 bases and J lost 7 bases. This CDR3 reads CASSLFRDSTIEAFF. For the CDR3, the DNA is TGTGCCAGCTCACTCTTCCGGGACAGTACTATTGAAGCTTTCTTT. Supplemented by reference TRBV18 and TRBJ1-1, the full variable domain reads NAGVMQNPRHLVRRRGQEARLRCSPMKGHSHVYWYRQLPEEGLKFMVYLQKENIIDESGMPKERFSAEFPKEGPSILRIQQVVRGDSAAYFCASSLFRDSTIEAFFGQGTRLTVV.

In its sample, this clonotype was seen many times. The chain carries TRBV27 and TRBJ1-2; 8 positions agree with TRBD1. The CDR3 totals 15 residues. J lost 2 bases, V lost 5 bases, and 7 bases had no gene match. Germline lookup yields CDR1 MNHEY and CDR2 SMNVEV (reference sequence). Written as DNA, the CDR3 is TGTGCCAGCAGTGTTGAACGGACAGGGAACTATGGCTACACCTTC. Its translation is CASSVERTGNYGYTF.

The chain uses TRBV11-2 and TRBJ2-6; D gene unclear. The length of the CDR3 is 13 residues. Trimming cost V 7 bases and J 1 base, with 5 bases left between them. Looked up from germline, CDR1 is SGHAT and CDR2 is FQNNGV. CDR3 DNA sequence: TGTGCCAGCATCAGGTCTGGGGCCAACGTCCTGACTTTC. Its protein is CASIRSGANVLTF. Looking up the rest from reference TRBV11-2 and TRBJ2-6 gives the full variable domain: EAGVAQSPRYKIIEKRQSVAFWCNPISGHATLYWYQQILGQGPKLLIQFQNNGVVDDSQLPKDRFSAERLKGVDSTLKIQPAKLEDSAVYLCASIRSGANVLTFGAGSRLTVL.

Comments on this clonotype: A read error is possible here, since a much larger clone lies one base away. The rearrangement links TRBV10-3 to TRBJ2-7; 9 nucleotides align to TRBD1. The length of the CDR3 is 12 residues. Germline lookup yields CDR1 ENHRY and CDR2 SYGVKD. The CDR3 coding sequence is TGTGCCGTCAGTACAGGGGGCGGCGAGCAGTACTTC. Translation gives CAVSTGGGEQYF.

This clonotype was seen at least ten times. The chain uses TRBV2 and TRBJ1-1, with unresolved D. Trimming shortened V by 1 base and J by 3 bases, and 12 bases separated the two germline ends. Germline CDR1 SNHLY, CDR2 FYNNEI. The CDR3 contains 15 residues. Here the CDR3 DNA reads TGTGCCAGCAGTGAAGGAGGGTCCCCCTACACTGAAGCTTTCTTT. Encoded protein: CASSEGGSPYTEAFF.

The gene calls are TRBV2 and TRBJ1-6, with a weak D call TRBD1 (5 bases). The length of the CDR3 is 15 residues. Germline CDR1 SNHLY, CDR2 FYNNEI. With 2 bases removed from V and 7 bases from J, the gap between germline ends came to 12 bases. The DNA for the CDR3 is TGTGCCAGCAGTGAACAGGGCAGAGAAAATTCACCCCTCCACTTT. Translated: CASSEQGRENSPLHF.

For this clonotype: This clone may be a read error of a much larger clone one base away. The CDR3 loop reads CSSSSGAHYYNEQFF. The CDR3 coding sequence is TGTTCCAGCAGCTCCGGGGCCCACTACTACAATGAGCAGTTCTTC. The rearrangement joins TRBV7-2 to TRBJ2-1; D might be TRBD1 or TRBD2, each matching 5 bases. The CDR3 is made up of 15 amino acids. Germline assignment: CDR1 SGHTA and CDR2 FQGNSA.

This clonotype occurred many times. CDR3 region: CASSEALGQGRGANYGYTF. The CDR3 region has the DNA TGTGCCAGCAGTGAAGCCCTCGGACAGGGAAGGGGCGCTAACTATGGCTACACCTTC. The gene calls are TRBV2 and TRBJ1-2; 8 nucleotides line up with TRBD1. Germline V lookup: CDR1 SNHLY, CDR2 FYNNEI. The CDR3 length is 19 residues. The junction had 12 bases not matched to a gene; V was cut back by 0 bases and J by 0 bases.

This clonotype was recorded many times. The J gene is TRBJ1-4, the V gene TRBV3-1; the D is unclear. Trimming left V 0 bases short and J 5 bases short, with 7 bases between. The CDR3 is 14 residues long. CDR1 LGHDT and CDR2 YNNKEL come from the germline V gene (reference sequence). The CDR3, as DNA: TGTGCCAGCAGCCAAGATTGGGCGAATGAAAAACTGTTTTTT. This sequence encodes CASSQDWANEKLFF. Filled out from reference TRBV3-1 and TRBJ1-4, the complete variable domain reads DTAVSQTPKYLVTQMGNDKSIKCEQNLGHDTMYWYKQDSKKFLKIMFSYNNKELIINETVPNRFSPKSPDKAHLNLHINSLELGDSAVYFCASSQDWANEKLFFGSGTQLSVL.